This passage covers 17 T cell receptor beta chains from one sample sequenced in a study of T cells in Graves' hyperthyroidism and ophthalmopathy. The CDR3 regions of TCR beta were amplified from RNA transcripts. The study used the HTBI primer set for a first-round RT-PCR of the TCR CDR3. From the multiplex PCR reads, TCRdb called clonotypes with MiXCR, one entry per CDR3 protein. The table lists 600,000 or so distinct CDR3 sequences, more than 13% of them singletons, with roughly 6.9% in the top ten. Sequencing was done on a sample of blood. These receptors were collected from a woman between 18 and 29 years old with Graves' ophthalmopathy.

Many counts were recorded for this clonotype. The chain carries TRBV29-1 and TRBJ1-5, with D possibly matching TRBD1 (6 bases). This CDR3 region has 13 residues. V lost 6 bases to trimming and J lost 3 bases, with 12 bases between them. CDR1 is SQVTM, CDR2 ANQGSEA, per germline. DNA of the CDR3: TGCAGCGTATCGGGACAAAACAATCAGCCCCAGCATTTT. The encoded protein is CSVSGQNNQPQHF.

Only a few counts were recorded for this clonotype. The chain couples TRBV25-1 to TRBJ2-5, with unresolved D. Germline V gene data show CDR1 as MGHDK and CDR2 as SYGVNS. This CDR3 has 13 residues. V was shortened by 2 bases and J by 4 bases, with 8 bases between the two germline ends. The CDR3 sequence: CASSEAASETQYF. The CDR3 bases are TGTGCCAGCAGTGAAGCGGCGTCAGAGACCCAGTACTTC.

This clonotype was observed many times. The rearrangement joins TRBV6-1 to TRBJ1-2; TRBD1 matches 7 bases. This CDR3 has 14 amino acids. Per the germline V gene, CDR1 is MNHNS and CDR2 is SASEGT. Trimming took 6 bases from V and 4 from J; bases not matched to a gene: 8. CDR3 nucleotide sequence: TGTGCCAGCAGGGAACCCGACAGGGCCTATGGCTACACCTTC. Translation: CASREPDRAYGYTF.

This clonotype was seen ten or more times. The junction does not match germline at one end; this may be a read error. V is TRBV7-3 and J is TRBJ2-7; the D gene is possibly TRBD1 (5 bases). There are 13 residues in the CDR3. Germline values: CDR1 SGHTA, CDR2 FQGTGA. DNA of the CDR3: TGTGCCAACAGCTTAAAGCCGACAGACGAGCAGTACTTC. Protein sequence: CANSLKPTDEQYF.

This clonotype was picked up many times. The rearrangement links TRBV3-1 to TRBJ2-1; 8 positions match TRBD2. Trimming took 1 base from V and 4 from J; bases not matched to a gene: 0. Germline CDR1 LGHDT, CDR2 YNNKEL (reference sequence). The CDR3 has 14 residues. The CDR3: CASSQGGRYNEQFF. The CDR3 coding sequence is TGTGCCAGCAGCCAAGGCGGGAGGTACAATGAGCAGTTCTTC.

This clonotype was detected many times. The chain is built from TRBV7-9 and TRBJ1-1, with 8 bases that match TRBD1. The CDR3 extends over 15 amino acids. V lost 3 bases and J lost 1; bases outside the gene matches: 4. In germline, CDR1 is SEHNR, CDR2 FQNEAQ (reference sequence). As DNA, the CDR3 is TGTGCCAGCAGCTTGGGGACAGGAGAGAACACTGAAGCTTTCTTT. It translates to CASSLGTGENTEAFF.

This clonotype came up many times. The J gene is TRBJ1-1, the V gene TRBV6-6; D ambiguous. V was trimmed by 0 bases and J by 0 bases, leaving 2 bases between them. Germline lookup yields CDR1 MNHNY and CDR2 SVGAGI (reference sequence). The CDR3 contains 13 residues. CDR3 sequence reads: CASSYSMNTEAFF. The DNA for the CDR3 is TGTGCCAGCAGTTACTCGATGAACACTGAAGCTTTCTTT.

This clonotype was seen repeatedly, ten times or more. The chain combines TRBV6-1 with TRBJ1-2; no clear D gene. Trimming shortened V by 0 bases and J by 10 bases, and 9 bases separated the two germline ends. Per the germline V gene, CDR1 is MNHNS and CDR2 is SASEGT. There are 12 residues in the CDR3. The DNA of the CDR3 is TGTGCCAGCAGTGAAGCGCATAGGGCCTACACCTTC. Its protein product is CASSEAHRAYTF.

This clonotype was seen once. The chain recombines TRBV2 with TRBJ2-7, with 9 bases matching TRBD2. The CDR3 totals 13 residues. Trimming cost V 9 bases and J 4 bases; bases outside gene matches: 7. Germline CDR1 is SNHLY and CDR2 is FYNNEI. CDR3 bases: TGTGCCAGGGAGACTAGCGGACGTTACGAGCAGTACTTC. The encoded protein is CARETSGRYEQYF. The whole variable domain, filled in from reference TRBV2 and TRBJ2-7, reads EPEVTQTPSHQVTQMGQEVILRCVPISNHLYFYWYRQILGQKVEFLVSFYNNEISEKSEIFDDQFSVERPDGSNFTLKIRSTKLEDSAMYFCARETSGRYEQYFGPGTRLTVT.

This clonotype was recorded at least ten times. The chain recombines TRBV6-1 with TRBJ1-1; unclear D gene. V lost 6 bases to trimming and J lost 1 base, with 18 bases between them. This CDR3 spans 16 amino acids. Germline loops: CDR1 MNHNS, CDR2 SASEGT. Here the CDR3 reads CASSPLGRTANTEAFF. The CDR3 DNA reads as TGTGCCAGCAGCCCCTTAGGGCGAACAGCGAACACTGAAGCTTTCTTT.

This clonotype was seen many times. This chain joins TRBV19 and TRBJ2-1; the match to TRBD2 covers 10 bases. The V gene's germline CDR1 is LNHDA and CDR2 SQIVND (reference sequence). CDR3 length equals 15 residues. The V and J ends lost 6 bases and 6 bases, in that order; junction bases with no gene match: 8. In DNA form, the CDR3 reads TGTGCCAGTAGCGAATCTAGCGGGAGTCGCAATGAGCAGTTCTTC. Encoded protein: CASSESSGSRNEQFF.

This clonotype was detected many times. The CDR3 region is CASSPGQGVNEQYF. CDR3 coding DNA: TGTGCCAGCTCACCAGGACAGGGTGTCAACGAGCAGTACTTC. This chain connects TRBV18 to TRBJ2-7, with 8 bases that match TRBD1. The CDR3 contains 14 residues. Germline V lookup: CDR1 KGHSH, CDR2 LQKENI. With V trimmed by 2 bases and J by 5 bases, 5 bases remained unmatched.

The chain's CDR3 is CASSYNPGEFGSYNEQFF. The CDR3, as DNA: TGTGCCAGCAGTTACAATCCCGGGGAGTTCGGGTCCTACAATGAGCAGTTCTTC. The J gene is TRBJ2-1, the V gene TRBV6-2 or TRBV6-3, with D perhaps TRBD2 (5 bases). The CDR3 is made up of 18 amino acids. Germline loops: CDR1 MNHEY, CDR2 SVGEGT. With 2 bases removed from V and 1 base from J, the gap between germline ends came to 18 bases.

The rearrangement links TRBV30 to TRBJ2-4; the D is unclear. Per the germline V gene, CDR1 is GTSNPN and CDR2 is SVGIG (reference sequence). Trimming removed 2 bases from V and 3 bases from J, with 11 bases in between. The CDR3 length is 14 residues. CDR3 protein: CAWSLGISKNIQYF. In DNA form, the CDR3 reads TGTGCCTGGAGTCTGGGAATTAGCAAAAACATTCAGTACTTC.

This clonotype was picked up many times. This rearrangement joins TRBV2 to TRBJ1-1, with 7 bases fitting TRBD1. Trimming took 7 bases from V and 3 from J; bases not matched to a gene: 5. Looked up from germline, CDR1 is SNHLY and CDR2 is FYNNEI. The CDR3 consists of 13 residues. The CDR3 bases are TGTGCCAGCAAATCCAGGGGGGACACTGAAGCTTTCTTT. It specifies CASKSRGDTEAFF.

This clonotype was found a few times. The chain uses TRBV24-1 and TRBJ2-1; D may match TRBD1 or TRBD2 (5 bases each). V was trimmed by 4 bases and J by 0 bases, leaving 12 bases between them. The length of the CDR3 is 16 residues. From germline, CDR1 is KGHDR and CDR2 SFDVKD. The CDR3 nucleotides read TGTGCCACCAGTGACGGGGACGCGAGCTCCTACAATGAGCAGTTCTTC. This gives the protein CATSDGDASSYNEQFF.

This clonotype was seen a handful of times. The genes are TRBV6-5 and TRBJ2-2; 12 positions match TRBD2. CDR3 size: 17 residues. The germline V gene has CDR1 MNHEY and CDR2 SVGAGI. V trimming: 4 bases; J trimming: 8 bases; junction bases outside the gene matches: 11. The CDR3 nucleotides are TGTGCCAGCAGTTTAGGGACTAGCGGGTGGGGTGGAGGGGAGCTGTTTTTT. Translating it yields CASSLGTSGWGGGELFF.